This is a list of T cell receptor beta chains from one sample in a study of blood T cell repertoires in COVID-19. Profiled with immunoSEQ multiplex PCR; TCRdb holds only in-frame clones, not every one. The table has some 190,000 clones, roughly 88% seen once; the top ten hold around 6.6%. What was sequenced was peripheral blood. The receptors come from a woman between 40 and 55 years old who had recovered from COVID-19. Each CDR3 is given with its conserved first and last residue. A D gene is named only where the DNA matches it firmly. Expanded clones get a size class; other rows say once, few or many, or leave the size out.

CDR3 protein: CASSLRTKTDTQYF
CDR3 DNA: TGTGCCAGCAGCTTAAGAACAAAAACAGATACGCAGTATTTT
V gene: TRBV7-8
J gene: TRBJ2-3
clone size: NA
D gene: NA

CDR3 protein: CASSLAVSLTEAFF
CDR3 DNA: TGTGCCAGCAGCCTAGCTGTTTCTCTTACTGAAGCTTTCTTT
V gene: TRBV27
J gene: TRBJ1-1
clone size: NA
D gene: NA

CDR3 protein: CASSVQGWAGANVLTF
CDR3 DNA: TGTGCCAGCAGTGTGCAGGGCTGGGCTGGGGCCAACGTCCTGACTTTC
V gene: TRBV2
J gene: TRBJ2-6
clone size: NA
D gene: NA

CDR3 protein: CASSQDGGEYEQYF
CDR3 DNA: TGTGCCAGCAGCCAAGATGGAGGGGAGTACGAGCAGTACTTC
V gene: TRBV3-1/TRBV3-2
J gene: TRBJ2-7
clone size: NA
D gene: NA

CDR3 protein: CASSLVHVRGEQFF
CDR3 DNA: TGTGCCAGCAGCTTAGTGCACGTTCGAGGTGAGCAGTTCTTC
V gene: TRBV7-9
J gene: TRBJ2-1
clone size: NA
D gene: NA

CDR3 protein: CASSEVAGEQYYEQYF
CDR3 DNA: TGTGCCAGCAGTGAAGTGGCGGGAGAACAGTACTACGAGCAGTACTTC
V gene: TRBV6-1
J gene: TRBJ2-7
clone size: NA
D gene: TRBD2

CDR3 protein: CASSPVPSEYRQFF
CDR3 DNA: TGCGCCAGCAGCCCCGTGCCCAGCGAATATCGGCAGTTCTTC
V gene: TRBV5-1
J gene: TRBJ2-1
clone size: NA
D gene: NA

CDR3 protein: CSVERRQGENGYTF
CDR3 DNA: TGCAGCGTTGAAAGGAGGCAGGGGGAGAATGGCTACACCTTC
V gene: TRBV29-1
J gene: TRBJ1-2
clone size: NA
D gene: TRBD1

CDR3 protein: CASRDQPGTGELFF
CDR3 DNA: TGCGCCAGCAGAGACCAACCGGGCACCGGGGAGCTGTTTTTT
V gene: TRBV5-1
J gene: TRBJ2-2
clone size: NA
D gene: NA

CDR3 protein: CASSLLTGRIWDTGELFF
CDR3 DNA: TGTGCCAGCAGCTTATTGACAGGGCGGATTTGGGACACCGGGGAGCTGTTTTTT
V gene: TRBV7-2
J gene: TRBJ2-2
clone size: few
D gene: TRBD1

CDR3 protein: CASRMGTGASNEQFF
CDR3 DNA: TGTGCCAGCAGGATGGGGACAGGGGCTTCCAATGAGCAGTTCTTC
V gene: TRBV2
J gene: TRBJ2-1
clone size: NA
D gene: TRBD1

CDR3 protein: CASSPRQGMNTEAFF
CDR3 DNA: TGTGCCAGTAGTCCTAGACAGGGGATGAACACTGAAGCTTTCTTT
V gene: TRBV19
J gene: TRBJ1-1
clone size: NA
D gene: TRBD1

CDR3 protein: CASRTVDNGYTF
CDR3 DNA: TGTGCCAGCAGGACAGTCGATAATGGCTACACCTTC
V gene: TRBV2
J gene: TRBJ1-2
clone size: NA
D gene: NA

CDR3 protein: CASSTGQGYQETQYF
CDR3 DNA: TGTGCCAGTAGTACCGGACAGGGTTACCAAGAGACCCAGTACTTC
V gene: TRBV19
J gene: TRBJ2-5
clone size: NA
D gene: TRBD1

CDR3 protein: CASSEGAGGAYNEQFF
CDR3 DNA: TGTGCCAGCAGTGAAGGTGCGGGAGGAGCCTACAATGAGCAGTTCTTC
V gene: TRBV6-1
J gene: TRBJ2-1
clone size: NA
D gene: TRBD2

CDR3 protein: CASSTPLLWSPVSTDTQYF
CDR3 DNA: TGTGCCAGCAGCACACCCTTACTTTGGAGCCCGGTTAGCACAGATACGCAGTATTTT
V gene: TRBV9
J gene: TRBJ2-3
clone size: NA
D gene: NA

CDR3 protein: CASSVQGANTEAFF
CDR3 DNA: TGTGCCAGCAGTGTACAGGGGGCTAACACTGAAGCTTTCTTT
V gene: TRBV2
J gene: TRBJ1-1
clone size: few
D gene: TRBD1

CDR3 protein: CASSFMGQTNQPQHF
CDR3 DNA: TGTGCCAGCAGTTTCATGGGACAGACAAATCAGCCCCAGCATTTT
V gene: TRBV27
J gene: TRBJ1-5
clone size: NA
D gene: TRBD1

CDR3 protein: CASSIGLAANTGELFF
CDR3 DNA: TGTGCCAGTAGTATAGGACTAGCGGCGAACACCGGGGAGCTGTTTTTT
V gene: TRBV19
J gene: TRBJ2-2
clone size: NA
D gene: TRBD2

CDR3 protein: CASSLSRGEGNEQFF
CDR3 DNA: TGTGCCAGCAGCTTAAGCCGTGGGGAGGGCAATGAGCAGTTCTTC
V gene: TRBV7-3
J gene: TRBJ2-1
clone size: NA
D gene: TRBD2

CDR3 protein: CASRETGPNQPQHF
CDR3 DNA: TGTGCCAGCAGAGAGACAGGTCCCAATCAGCCCCAGCATTTT
V gene: TRBV2
J gene: TRBJ1-5
clone size: NA
D gene: NA

CDR3 protein: CASTVSGGKNTEAFF
CDR3 DNA: TGTGCCAGCACAGTTAGCGGCGGAAAGAACACTGAAGCTTTCTTT
V gene: TRBV6-5
J gene: TRBJ1-1
clone size: NA
D gene: NA

CDR3 protein: CASTGDVGQPQHF
CDR3 DNA: TGTGCCAGCACAGGGGATGTAGGTCAGCCCCAGCATTTT
V gene: TRBV2
J gene: TRBJ1-5
clone size: once
D gene: NA

CDR3 protein: CAWSGSGSAPYEQYF
CDR3 DNA: TGTGCCTGGAGTGGTAGCGGGAGCGCTCCCTACGAGCAGTACTTC
V gene: TRBV30
J gene: TRBJ2-7
clone size: NA
D gene: TRBD2

CDR3 protein: CAISKDREYTGYTF
CDR3 DNA: TGTGCCATCAGTAAGGACAGGGAGTATACTGGCTACACCTTC
V gene: TRBV10-3
J gene: TRBJ1-2
clone size: once
D gene: TRBD1

CDR3 protein: CAWIDRGRGSPLHF
CDR3 DNA: TGTGCCTGGATCGACAGGGGAAGAGGTTCACCCCTCCACTTT
V gene: TRBV30
J gene: TRBJ1-6
clone size: NA
D gene: TRBD1

CDR3 protein: CASRREEETQYF
CDR3 DNA: TGCGCCAGCAGGAGGGAGGAAGAGACCCAGTACTTC
V gene: TRBV5-1
J gene: TRBJ2-5
clone size: NA
D gene: NA

CDR3 protein: CASSLPSVTYEKLFF
CDR3 DNA: TGTGCCAGCAGTTTACCTTCGGTGACTTATGAAAAACTGTTTTTT
V gene: TRBV28
J gene: TRBJ1-4
clone size: NA
D gene: NA

CDR3 protein: CASRTGTYYGYTF
CDR3 DNA: TGTGCCAGCAGGACAGGGACCTACTATGGCTACACCTTC
V gene: TRBV6-5
J gene: TRBJ1-2
clone size: NA
D gene: TRBD1

CDR3 protein: CSAIGVNEQFF
CDR3 DNA: TGCAGTGCTATAGGAGTTAATGAGCAGTTCTTC
V gene: TRBV20-1
J gene: TRBJ2-1
clone size: many
D gene: NA

CDR3 protein: CSVGPGTEAFF
CDR3 DNA: TGCAGCGTTGGCCCGGGTACTGAAGCTTTCTTT
V gene: TRBV29-1
J gene: TRBJ1-1
clone size: NA
D gene: NA

CDR3 protein: CAINPGHYNEQFF
CDR3 DNA: TGTGCCATCAACCCGGGACACTACAATGAGCAGTTCTTC
V gene: TRBV10-3
J gene: TRBJ2-1
clone size: NA
D gene: NA

CDR3 protein: CASSIRRGNSNQPQHF
CDR3 DNA: TGTGCCAGTAGTATTCGGAGGGGCAATAGCAATCAGCCCCAGCATTTT
V gene: TRBV19
J gene: TRBJ1-5
clone size: NA
D gene: NA

CDR3 protein: CATSPSEGPGQPQHF
CDR3 DNA: TGTGCCACCAGTCCGAGTGAGGGCCCGGGTCAGCCCCAGCATTTT
V gene: TRBV24-1
J gene: TRBJ1-5
clone size: once
D gene: NA

CDR3 protein: CASSSDSLLSPLHF
CDR3 DNA: TGTGCCAGCAGCTCAGACAGTCTGTTATCACCCCTCCACTTT
V gene: TRBV7-9
J gene: TRBJ1-6
clone size: NA
D gene: NA

CDR3 protein: CASRRSSRQPQHF
CDR3 DNA: TGTGCCAGCAGACGGTCGTCACGTCAGCCCCAGCATTTT
V gene: TRBV6-5
J gene: TRBJ1-5
clone size: few
D gene: NA

CDR3 protein: CASSSGVSETQYF
CDR3 DNA: TGTGCCAGCAGTTCCGGGGTATCAGAGACCCAGTACTTC
V gene: TRBV6-5
J gene: TRBJ2-5
clone size: few
D gene: NA

CDR3 protein: CASSLVQGAEAFF
CDR3 DNA: TGTGCCAGCAGCTTAGTACAGGGCGCTGAAGCTTTCTTT
V gene: TRBV11-3
J gene: TRBJ1-1
clone size: NA
D gene: NA

CDR3 protein: CASSLLNREETQYF
CDR3 DNA: TGTGCCAGCAGCTTATTAAACAGGGAAGAGACCCAGTACTTC
V gene: TRBV7-9
J gene: TRBJ2-5
clone size: NA
D gene: NA

CDR3 protein: CASSGGLAGTNEQFF
CDR3 DNA: TGTGCCAGCAGCGGGGGACTAGCGGGTACCAATGAGCAGTTCTTC
V gene: TRBV7-6
J gene: TRBJ2-1
clone size: NA
D gene: TRBD2

CDR3 protein: CASSVGLAGGEQYF
CDR3 DNA: TGTGCCAGCAGCGTGGGGCTAGCGGGAGGAGAGCAGTACTTC
V gene: TRBV3-1/TRBV3-2
J gene: TRBJ2-7
clone size: NA
D gene: TRBD2

CDR3 protein: CASSFLDMEKLFF
CDR3 DNA: TGTGCCAGCAGTTTTCTGGACATGGAAAAACTGTTTTTT
V gene: TRBV12-3/TRBV12-4
J gene: TRBJ1-4
clone size: NA
D gene: NA

CDR3 protein: CAISDSGGITDTQYF
CDR3 DNA: TGTGCCATCAGTGATTCGGGGGGCATCACAGATACGCAGTATTTT
V gene: TRBV10-3
J gene: TRBJ2-3
clone size: NA
D gene: NA

CDR3 protein: CASSSREQIRGSGELFF
CDR3 DNA: TGCGCCAGCAGCTCCAGGGAACAGATTAGGGGTAGCGGGGAGCTGTTTTTT
V gene: TRBV5-1
J gene: TRBJ2-2
clone size: NA
D gene: NA

CDR3 protein: CASSLWAGRPQHF
CDR3 DNA: TGTGCCAGCAGTTTATGGGCAGGGCGGCCCCAGCATTTT
V gene: TRBV27
J gene: TRBJ1-5
clone size: NA
D gene: NA